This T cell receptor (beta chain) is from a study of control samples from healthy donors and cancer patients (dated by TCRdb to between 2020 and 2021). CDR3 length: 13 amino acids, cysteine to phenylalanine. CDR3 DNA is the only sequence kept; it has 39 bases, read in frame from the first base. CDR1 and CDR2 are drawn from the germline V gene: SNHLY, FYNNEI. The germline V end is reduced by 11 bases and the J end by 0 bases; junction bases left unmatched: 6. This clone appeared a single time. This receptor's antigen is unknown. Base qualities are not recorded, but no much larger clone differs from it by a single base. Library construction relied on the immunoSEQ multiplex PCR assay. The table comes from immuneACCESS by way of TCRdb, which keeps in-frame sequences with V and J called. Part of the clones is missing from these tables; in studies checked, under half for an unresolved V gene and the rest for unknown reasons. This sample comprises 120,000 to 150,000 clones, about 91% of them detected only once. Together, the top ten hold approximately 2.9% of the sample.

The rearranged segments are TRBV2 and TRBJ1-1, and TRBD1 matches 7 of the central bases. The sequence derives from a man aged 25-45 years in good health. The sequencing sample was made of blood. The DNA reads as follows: TGTGCCGGAACGACAGGGATGAACACTGAAGCTTTCTTT. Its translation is CAGTTGMNTEAFF. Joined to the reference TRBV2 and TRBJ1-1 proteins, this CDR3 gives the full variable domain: EPEVTQTPSHQVTQMGQEVILRCVPISNHLYFYWYRQILGQKVEFLVSFYNNEISEKSEIFDDQFSVERPDGSNFTLKIRSTKLEDSAMYFCAGTTGMNTEAFFGQGTRLTVV.